The clone carrying this T cell receptor (beta chain) was counted a few times. Its antigen is undetermined. The sample belongs to a study of T cells after yellow fever vaccination. Notes on the study in general: Though it reached lower strength, the secondary response hit its peak faster, day 5 versus 15.

V lost 5 bases to trimming and J lost 0 bases, with 14 bases between them. In germline, CDR1 is SGHRS, CDR2 YFSETQ. The CDR3 length is 16 residues. A single record per CDR3 protein comes from TCRdb applying MiXCR to the 5' RACE reads. In the table there are about 350,000 distinct CDR3 sequences, 8.1% of which are singletons. The rearrangement uses TRBV5-1 and TRBJ1-4; TRBD1 is a possible D gene (5 bases). The sequenced sample was PBMCs, obtained around 45 days after the first yellow fever vaccination. The TCR originated in a man between 18 and 29 years old who received the YFV17D yellow fever vaccine. The CDR3: CASSGAGSTTNEKLFF. The DNA of the CDR3 is TGCGCCAGCAGTGGGGCGGGGTCCACAACTAATGAAAAACTGTTTTTT.